The T cell receptor (beta chain) under discussion was sequenced for a study of technical replicates of blood from four donors. The assay was immunoSEQ multiplex PCR, and TCRdb's table has in-frame clones only and misses some. The table has about 68,000 clones, around 97% seen once. This CDR3 region has 15 residues. Germline V lookup: CDR1 LGHNA, CDR2 YSLEER. V was clipped by 4 bases and J by 8 bases; unmatched bases: 11. This clone was counted a single time. The sequenced sample consisted of T cells isolated from PBMCs. The source is a human donor in good health. V is TRBV4-3 and J is TRBJ2-1; 7 nucleotides match TRBD2. The CDR3 is CASSPGRAGTHEQFF. Here the CDR3 DNA reads TGCGCCAGCAGCCCGGGGAGGGCCGGGACTCATGAGCAGTTCTTC.